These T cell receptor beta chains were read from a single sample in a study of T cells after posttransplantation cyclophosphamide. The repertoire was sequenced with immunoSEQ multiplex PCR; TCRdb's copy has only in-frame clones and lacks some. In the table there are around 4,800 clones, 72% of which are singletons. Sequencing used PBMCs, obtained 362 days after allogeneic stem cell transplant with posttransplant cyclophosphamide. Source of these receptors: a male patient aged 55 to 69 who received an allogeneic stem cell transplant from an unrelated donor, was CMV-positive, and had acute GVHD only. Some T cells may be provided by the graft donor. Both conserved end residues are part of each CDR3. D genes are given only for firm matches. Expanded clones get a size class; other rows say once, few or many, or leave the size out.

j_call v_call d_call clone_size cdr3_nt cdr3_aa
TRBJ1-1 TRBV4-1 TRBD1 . TGCGCCAGCAGCCAAGATTTTGAGACAGGGTGGACGAACACTGAAGCTTTCTTT CASSQDFETGWTNTEAFF
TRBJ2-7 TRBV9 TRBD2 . TGTGCCAGCAGCGCGCGGGGACTAGAGAGCTACGAGCAGTACTTC CASSARGLESYEQYF
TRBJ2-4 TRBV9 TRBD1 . TGTGCCAGCAGCGAGGGGGCGGGTTTAGCCAAAAACATTCAGTACTTC CASSEGAGLAKNIQYF
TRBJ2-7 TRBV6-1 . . TGTGCCAGCAGTGCGGGGGTCGAGCAGTACTTC CASSAGVEQYF
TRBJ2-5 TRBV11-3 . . TGTGCCAGCAGCTTAGAGGGGGGGGCCGAGACCCAGTACTTC CASSLEGGAETQYF
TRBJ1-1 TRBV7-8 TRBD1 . TGTGCCAGCAGCCCAGGGGGGGCGGGGGGCGATGAAGCTTTCTTT CASSPGGAGGDEAFF
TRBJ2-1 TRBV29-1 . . TGCAGCGTTGAAGATTATCTAGAAGGTAATGAGCAGTTCTTC CSVEDYLEGNEQFF
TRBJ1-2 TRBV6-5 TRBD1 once TGTGCCAGCAGCAACTTACAGGGGCCCGGCTACACCTTC CASSNLQGPGYTF
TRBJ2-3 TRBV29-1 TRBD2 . TGCAGCGTTGAGTCTAGCGGGAGCTTGGCAGATACGCAGTATTTT CSVESSGSLADTQYF
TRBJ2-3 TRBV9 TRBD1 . TGTGCCAGCAGCGTAGCTACGACAGGGGGCGGCACAGATACGCAGTATTTT CASSVATTGGGTDTQYF
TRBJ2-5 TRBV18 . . TGTGCCAGCTCACCTCAGGTGCGGGGAGAGACCCAGTACTTC CASSPQVRGETQYF
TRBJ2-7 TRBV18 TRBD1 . TGTGCCAGCTCGTCCCCGGGACAGGGCTACTACGAGCAGTACTTC CASSSPGQGYYEQYF